Sequencing of this T cell receptor beta chain was carried out in a study of cytomegalovirus exposure and HLA in healthy donors. PCR was performed using 60 Vbeta and 13 Jbeta primers. Sequencing was performed with immunoSEQ multiplex PCR; in TCRdb, only in-frame clones are kept and a portion is missing. The table shows under 150,000 clones, with around 78% occurring only once. As for the donors, each was a healthy bone marrow donor. Study-level results: In a later analysis, an Asian-associated ancestry cluster reportedly showed fewer N-insertions than the 666-donor mean. Through in vitro validation, three CMV-associated chains were shown to be specific for CMV antigens. In an earlier analysis, productive rearrangement rates for most beta V segments clustered near 90% or 30%.

This clone came up a few times. What it recognizes is unknown. This TCR came from a woman aged 40-49 years in good health and CMV-seronegative. The sample comprised PBMCs.

The DNA for the CDR3 is TGTGCCAGCAGCCCCTTAAATTCACCCCTCCACTTT. Translated: CASSPLNSPLHF. The genes are TRBV5-5 and TRBJ1-6; D gene uncertain. V was clipped by 4 bases and J by 7 bases, with 6 bases between them. CDR1 and CDR2 (germline): SGHKS, YYEKEE (reference sequence). The CDR3 runs 12 residues.